The 21 T cell receptor beta chains presented below share a single source sample, sequenced in a study of blood T cell repertoires in COVID-19. The repertoire was sequenced with immunoSEQ multiplex PCR; TCRdb's copy has only in-frame clones and lacks some. Here the sample spans about 110,000 clones, 70% to 90% being singletons. The sequenced sample consisted of peripheral blood. The receptors derive from a human donor in a cohort sampled during active COVID-19.

This clone was seen just once. The rearrangement links TRBV29-1 to TRBJ2-1, with 7 bases lining up with TRBD2. This CDR3 region has 16 residues. V trimming: 7 bases; J trimming: 0 bases; junction bases outside the gene matches: 12. Germline CDR1 and CDR2: SQVTM and ANQGSEA. The CDR3 region has the DNA TGCAGCGCTCCGGGGGGACGAGGAAGCTCCTACAATGAGCAGTTCTTC. The encoded protein is CSAPGGRGSSYNEQFF.

The chain couples TRBV28 to TRBJ2-1; 10 bases line up with TRBD2. Germline lookup yields CDR1 MDHEN and CDR2 SYDVKM. The CDR3 sequence is 17 residues long. V lost 2 bases, J lost 5 bases, and 9 bases stayed unmatched. The CDR3 DNA reads TGTGCCAGCAGTTTACACAGGGGACTAGCGCTCCACAATGAGCAGTTCTTC. Amino acid sequence: CASSLHRGLALHNEQFF.

This chain joins TRBV5-5 and TRBJ1-2, with 9 positions matching TRBD1. Losses at the gene ends were 3 bases for V and 8 bases for J; bases not matched to a gene: 11. This CDR3 has 15 amino acids. The germline CDR1 and CDR2 sequences are SGHKS and YYEKEE (reference sequence). Here the CDR3 reads CASSSSTGTGSGYTF. The CDR3 DNA sequence: TGTGCCAGCAGCTCATCTACCGGGACAGGGAGCGGCTACACCTTC.

The chain carries TRBV20-1 and TRBJ2-7, with no clear D. V dropped 3 bases and J dropped 2 bases, with 14 bases sitting between them. This CDR3 is built from 14 residues. Germline loops: CDR1 DFQATT, CDR2 SNEGSKA (reference sequence). CDR3 protein: CSASDTYYPYEQYF. The CDR3 DNA follows: TGCAGTGCTAGTGATACCTATTACCCCTACGAGCAGTACTTC.

V and J are TRBV3-1 (or the pseudogene TRBV3-2) and TRBJ1-6; TRBD1 matches 7 bases. Looked up from germline, CDR1 is LGHDT and CDR2 is YNNKEL (reference sequence). The CDR3 is 13 residues long. After removal of 1 base from V and 15 bases from J, the junction contained 6 bases not matched to a gene. CDR3 protein: CASSQVRGGDLHF. The CDR3 nucleotides read TGTGCCAGCAGCCAAGTTCGAGGGGGCGACCTCCACTTT.

The chain uses TRBV7-2 and TRBJ2-7; D unresolved. Trimming pared 5 bases from V and 3 bases from J, leaving 14 bases between. Germline assignment: CDR1 SGHTA and CDR2 FQGNSA. The CDR3 totals 14 residues. The CDR3 DNA sequence: TGTGCCAGCAGCCCCGCCCAGATCCGCTACGAGCAGTACTTC. It yields the protein CASSPAQIRYEQYF.

This clone was seen only a few times. This rearrangement joins TRBV6-4 to TRBJ2-1; TRBD2 aligns across 12 bases. The CDR3 runs 15 residues. Germline V lookup: CDR1 MRHNA, CDR2 SNTAGT. V shed 6 bases and J 10 bases; nucleotides not matched to a gene: 10. The CDR3 DNA sequence: TGTGCCAGCAGCGTGACTAGCGGGAGTGGTCGGGAGCAGTTCTTC. It specifies CASSVTSGSGREQFF.

This clone was recorded once. V is TRBV7-6 and J is TRBJ2-5, with 10 bases lining up with TRBD2. The CDR3 is 13 residues long. J lost 4 bases, V lost 4 bases, and 0 bases had no gene match. Germline CDR1 and CDR2: SGHVS and FNYEAQ. CDR3 DNA sequence: TGTGCCAGCAGCTCTAGCGGGGGAGAGACCCAGTACTTC. This codes for CASSSSGGETQYF.

This clone was seen once. The chain couples TRBV9 to TRBJ1-3; 9 bases are shared with TRBD1. Germline CDR1 is SGDLS and CDR2 is YYNGEE. V shed 3 bases and J 3 bases; nucleotides not matched to a gene: 7. The length of the CDR3 is 16 residues. The CDR3 bases are TGTGCCAGCAGCGCCGGACAGGGGAGGAGTGGAAACACCATATATTTT. This codes for CASSAGQGRSGNTIYF.

The rearrangement links TRBV3-1 (or the pseudogene TRBV3-2) to TRBJ1-6; 9 bases are shared with TRBD1. V lost 0 bases to trimming and J lost 9 bases; unmatched junction nucleotides: 6. Germline loops: CDR1 LGHDT, CDR2 YNNKEL (reference sequence). The CDR3 loop spans 16 amino acids. This CDR3 reads CASSQEGTGSGSPLHF. Here the CDR3 DNA reads TGTGCCAGCAGCCAAGAAGGGACAGGGTCGGGTTCACCCCTCCACTTT.

The chain combines TRBV27 with TRBJ2-1; 7 bases align to TRBD1. Germline V gene data show CDR1 as MNHEY and CDR2 as SMNVEV (reference sequence). CDR3 length: 17 amino acids. The trim removed 7 bases at V and 4 bases at J, leaving 16 bases unmatched. The CDR3 loop reads CASKDRPTSNLYNEQFF. The CDR3 region has the DNA TGTGCCAGCAAGGACAGGCCCACATCGAACCTATACAATGAGCAGTTCTTC.

The V and J genes are TRBV2 and TRBJ2-7, with 8 bases identical to TRBD2. The junction had 5 bases not matched to a gene; V was cut back by 1 base and J by 6 bases. CDR3 size: 14 residues. Germline V lookup: CDR1 SNHLY, CDR2 FYNNEI. The CDR3 DNA reads TGTGCCAGCAGTGAAGGGACTAGCCCCTTCGAGCAGTACTTC. Translation: CASSEGTSPFEQYF.

The chain links TRBV7-9 to TRBJ1-1, with TRBD1 as a possible D gene (6 bases). Germline V gene lookup returns CDR1 SEHNR and CDR2 FQNEAQ (reference sequence). This CDR3 comprises 12 residues. Trimming pared 1 base from V and 11 bases from J, leaving 11 bases between. The CDR3 coding sequence is TGTGCCAGCAGCTTAGGGGGCCAGGGGGCTTTCTTT. It specifies CASSLGGQGAFF.

In its sample, this clone was seen once. The rearrangement joins TRBV2 to TRBJ2-1; D perhaps matches TRBD2 (5 bases). The CDR3 loop spans 14 amino acids. Trimming left V 7 bases short and J 2 bases short, with 12 bases between. The V gene's germline CDR1 is SNHLY and CDR2 FYNNEI. CDR3 nucleotides: TGTGCCAGCACCGTAGCGCCCGCCTACAATGAGCAGTTCTTC. This translates into CASTVAPAYNEQFF. Variable domain in full (rest from reference TRBV2 and TRBJ2-1): EPEVTQTPSHQVTQMGQEVILRCVPISNHLYFYWYRQILGQKVEFLVSFYNNEISEKSEIFDDQFSVERPDGSNFTLKIRSTKLEDSAMYFCASTVAPAYNEQFFGPGTRLTVL.

The gene calls are TRBV3-1 (or the pseudogene TRBV3-2) and TRBJ1-4; 8 bases match TRBD1. The germline V gene encodes CDR1 LGHDT and CDR2 YNNKEL (reference sequence). The trim removed 6 bases at V and 5 bases at J, leaving 11 bases unmatched. The CDR3 totals 16 residues. CDR3 nucleotide sequence: TGTGCCAGCAGTCCGTCCTTCCGGACAGGGAATGAAAAACTGTTTTTT. As protein: CASSPSFRTGNEKLFF.

This clone was recorded only once. The rearrangement joins TRBV5-1 to TRBJ1-1; 7 bases match TRBD1. V lost 1 base to trimming and J lost 1 base; unmatched junction nucleotides: 4. CDR3 length: 15 amino acids. Germline lookup yields CDR1 SGHRS and CDR2 YFSETQ. The CDR3 sequence is CASSLWTGQNTEAFF. CDR3 sequence (DNA): TGCGCCAGCAGCTTGTGGACAGGCCAGAACACTGAAGCTTTCTTT.

The chain employs TRBV4-3 and TRBJ2-1; 12 nucleotides align to TRBD2. Trimming removed 3 bases from V and 14 bases from J; junction bases left unmatched: 14. Germline V lookup: CDR1 LGHNA, CDR2 YSLEER. There are 16 residues in the CDR3. In DNA, the CDR3 is TGCGCCAGCAGCCAGGAGGGACTAGCGGGCGGCGTAGCAAAGTTCTTC. Its protein is CASSQEGLAGGVAKFF.

This clone was detected only a few times. The chain couples TRBV3-1 (or the pseudogene TRBV3-2) to TRBJ1-5; TRBD1 matches at 7 bases. The V and J ends lost 5 bases and 5 bases, in that order; junction bases with no gene match: 3. In germline, CDR1 is LGHDT, CDR2 YNNKEL (reference sequence). The CDR3 extends over 13 amino acids. The CDR3 DNA is TGTGCCAGCAGCTATACAGGGGATCAGCCCCAGCATTTT. It yields the protein CASSYTGDQPQHF.

This clone turned up a few times. This chain uses TRBV7-9 with TRBJ2-2, with TRBD1 matching 7 bases. V was pared by 1 base and J by 7 bases, with 9 bases of the junction left unmatched. CDR1 and CDR2 (germline): SEHNR, FQNEAQ (reference sequence). The CDR3 is 16 residues long. CDR3 coding DNA: TGTGCCAGCAGCTTAGGTAAACAGGGGATCATCGGGGAGCTGTTTTTT. This codes for CASSLGKQGIIGELFF. Variable domain in full (rest from reference TRBV7-9 and TRBJ2-2): DTGVSQNPRHKITKRGQNVTFRCDPISEHNRLYWYRQTLGQGPEFLTYFQNEAQLEKSRLLSDRFSAERPKGSFSTLEIQRTEQGDSAMYLCASSLGKQGIIGELFFGEGSRLTVL.

The J gene is TRBJ2-5, the V gene TRBV20-1; 13 bases map to TRBD2. The CDR3 contains 16 residues. Germline V gene lookup returns CDR1 DFQATT and CDR2 SNEGSKA (reference sequence). Unmatched junction bases numbered 4, after V lost 3 bases and J lost 0 bases. CDR3 coding DNA: TGCAGTGCTAGTCGGACTAGCGGGAGACACCAAGAGACCCAGTACTTC. It specifies CSASRTSGRHQETQYF.

This clone was recorded once. The chain uses TRBV7-9 and TRBJ2-1, with 10 bases aligning to TRBD1. This CDR3 has 17 amino acids. Germline CDR1 reads SEHNR; CDR2 reads FQNEAQ (reference sequence). Unmatched junction bases numbered 8, after V lost 2 bases and J lost 4 bases. CDR3 loop: CASSLSVGDRGYNEQFF. The CDR3 region has the DNA TGTGCCAGCAGCTTATCAGTCGGGGACAGGGGATACAATGAGCAGTTCTTC.